The present TCR beta chain was sequenced within a study of tumor-infiltrating lymphocytes in oesophageal squamous cell carcinoma. There are many counts of this clonotype. MiXCR was run by TCRdb on the PCR reads, yielding one entry per CDR3 protein. The repertoire has about 20,000 distinct CDR3 sequences, around two fifths of them found once; the top ten carry roughly 7.1%. The germline V gene has CDR1 SGHRS and CDR2 YFSETQ. The ends lost 0 bases at V and 4 bases at J; junction bases unmatched: 4. The CDR3 has 15 amino acids. Sequences were obtained from blood. This TCR derives from a male donor with esophageal squamous cell carcinoma. The chain combines TRBV5-1 with TRBJ1-1, with TRBD1 identical over 9 bases. CDR3 coding DNA: TGCGCCAGCAGCTTGGAGGGACAGGGAGGCACTGAAGCTTTCTTT. Protein: CASSLEGQGGTEAFF.